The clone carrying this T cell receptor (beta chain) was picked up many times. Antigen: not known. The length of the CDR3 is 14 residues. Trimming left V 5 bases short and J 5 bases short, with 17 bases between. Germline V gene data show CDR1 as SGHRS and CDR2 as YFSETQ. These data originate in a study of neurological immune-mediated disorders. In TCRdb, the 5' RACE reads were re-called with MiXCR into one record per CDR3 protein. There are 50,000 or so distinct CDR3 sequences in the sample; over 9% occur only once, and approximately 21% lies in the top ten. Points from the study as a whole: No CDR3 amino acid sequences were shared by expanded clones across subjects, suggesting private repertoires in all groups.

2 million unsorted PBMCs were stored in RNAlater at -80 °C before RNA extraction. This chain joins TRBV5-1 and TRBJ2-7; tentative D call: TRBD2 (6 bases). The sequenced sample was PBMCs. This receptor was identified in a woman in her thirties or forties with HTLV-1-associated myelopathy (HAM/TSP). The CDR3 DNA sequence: TGCGCCAGCAGTCGGGACTCAATAAGGCACGAGCAGTACTTC. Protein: CASSRDSIRHEQYF.